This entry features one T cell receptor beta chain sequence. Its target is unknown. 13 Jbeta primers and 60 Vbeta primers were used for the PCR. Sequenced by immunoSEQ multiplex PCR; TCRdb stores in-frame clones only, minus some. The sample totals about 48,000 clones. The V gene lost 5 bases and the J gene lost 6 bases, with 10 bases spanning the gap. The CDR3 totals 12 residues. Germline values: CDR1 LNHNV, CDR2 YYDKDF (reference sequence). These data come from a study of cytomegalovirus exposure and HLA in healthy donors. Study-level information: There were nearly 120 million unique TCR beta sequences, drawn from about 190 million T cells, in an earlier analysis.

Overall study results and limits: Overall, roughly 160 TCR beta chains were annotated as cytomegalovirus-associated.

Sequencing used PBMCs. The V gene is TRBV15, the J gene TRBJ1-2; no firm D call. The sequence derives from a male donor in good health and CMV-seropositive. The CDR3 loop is CATSPGRDGYTF. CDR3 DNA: TGTGCCACCAGCCCCGGGAGGGATGGCTACACCTTC.